This T cell receptor beta chain was recorded in a study of Graves' ophthalmopathy and Graves' hyperthyroidism. On the study more broadly: The blood sample was drawn at first diagnosis and before any treatment. The study's findings and limits: Predictions made by the model for ophthalmopathy progression reached roughly 71% sensitivity and about 72% specificity.

Additional autoimmune diseases, uncontrolled infections, pregnancy or lactation disqualified patients. RNA transcripts provided the template for amplifying TCR beta CDR3 regions. Scientists carried out first-round RT-PCR using HTBI primers and then a second-round multiplex PCR. TCRdb processed the multiplex PCR reads anew with MiXCR; each CDR3 protein has one entry. The profile shows about 230,000 distinct CDR3 sequences, about 46% of them singletons. Concerning this clonotype: Its antigen is undetermined.

Germline V lookup: CDR1 SGHTA, CDR2 FQGNSA. The length of the CDR3 is 16 residues. Losses at the gene ends were 1 base for V and 5 bases for J; bases not matched to a gene: 6. The chain combines TRBV7-2 with TRBJ2-5; 11 bases map to TRBD2. The clonotype was recovered from an adult man with Graves' ophthalmopathy. Sequenced: peripheral blood. CDR3 amino acids: CASSLVSGRAAETQYF. The CDR3 bases are TGTGCCAGCAGCTTAGTTAGCGGGAGGGCCGCGGAGACCCAGTACTTC.